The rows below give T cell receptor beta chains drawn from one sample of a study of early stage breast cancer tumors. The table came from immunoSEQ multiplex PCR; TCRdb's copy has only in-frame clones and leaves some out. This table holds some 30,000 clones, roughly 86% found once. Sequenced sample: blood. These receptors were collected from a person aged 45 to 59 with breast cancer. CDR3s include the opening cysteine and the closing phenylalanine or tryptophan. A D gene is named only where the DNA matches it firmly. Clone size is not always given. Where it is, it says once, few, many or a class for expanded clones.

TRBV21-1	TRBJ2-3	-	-	TGTGCCAGCTCTGCAGGGTCGGCAGATACGCAGTATTTT	CASSAGSADTQYF
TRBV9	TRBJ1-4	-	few	TGTGCCAGCAGCGAGCGCGGGACTAATGAAAAACTGTTTTTT	CASSERGTNEKLFF
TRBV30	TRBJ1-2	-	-	TGTGCCTGGAGTCCCACAAGGAGGGGGAACTATGGCTACACCTTC	CAWSPTRRGNYGYTF
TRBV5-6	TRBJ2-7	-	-	TGTGCCAGCAGCTTGGACCACTACGAGCAGTACTTC	CASSLDHYEQYF
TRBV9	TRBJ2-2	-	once	TGTGCCAGCAGCGCAGGGTTCGGGGAGCTGTTTTTT	CASSAGFGELFF
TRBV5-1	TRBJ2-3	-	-	TGCGCCAGCAGCTTGGGCATGGATGATACGCAGTATTTT	CASSLGMDDTQYF
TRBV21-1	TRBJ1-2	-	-	TGTGCCAGCAGCAAAGCGCTCCGTAGGCAGGCATACTATGGCTACACCTTC	CASSKALRRQAYYGYTF
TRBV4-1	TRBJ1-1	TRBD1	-	TGCGCCAGCAGCCCTCAAGTTGGACAGGGGAACACTGAAGCTTTCTTT	CASSPQVGQGNTEAFF
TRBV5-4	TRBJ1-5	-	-	TGTGCCAGCAGCGAGGGGCAGGGGAATCAGCCCCAGCATTTT	CASSEGQGNQPQHF
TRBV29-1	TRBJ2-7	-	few	TGCAGCGTCTCAACAGGCTCCGAGCAGTACTTC	CSVSTGSEQYF
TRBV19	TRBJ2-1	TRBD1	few	TGTGCCAGTGGACAGGGGTATGAGCAGTTCTTC	CASGQGYEQFF
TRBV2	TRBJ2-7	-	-	TGTGCCAGCAGTGATAACCCGGGAGAGGTCCACGAGCAGTACTTC	CASSDNPGEVHEQYF
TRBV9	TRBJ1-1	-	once	TGTGCCAGCAGCGTAGGGGGGCACACTGAAGCTTTCTTT	CASSVGGHTEAFF
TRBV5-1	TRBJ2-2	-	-	TGCGCCAGCAGCCGGGACGGAACTATGAACACCGGGGAGCTGTTTTTT	CASSRDGTMNTGELFF
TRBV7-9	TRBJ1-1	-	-	TGTGCCAGCAGCTACGACACTGAAGCTTTCTTT	CASSYDTEAFF
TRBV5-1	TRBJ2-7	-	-	TGCGCCAGCAGCTTGAAGGGGATCTACGAGCAGTACTTC	CASSLKGIYEQYF
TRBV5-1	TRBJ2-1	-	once	TGCGCCAGCAGCTTAACGGAGAGCTCCTACAATGAGCAGTTCTTC	CASSLTESSYNEQFF
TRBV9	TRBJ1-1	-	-	TGTGCCAGCAGCTCGGTGGGGGACCTGACTGCTTTCTTT	CASSSVGDLTAFF
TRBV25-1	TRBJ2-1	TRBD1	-	TGTGCCAGCAGAGAGACAGGGGCCTATTACAATGAGCAGTTCTTC	CASRETGAYYNEQFF
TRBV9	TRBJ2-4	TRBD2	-	TGTGCCAGCAGCCTAGCGGGGGGGCCCTCCAAAAACATTCAGTACTTC	CASSLAGGPSKNIQYF
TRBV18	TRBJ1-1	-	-	TGTGCCAGCTCACCTCCCTCGTCGGGGAACACTGAAGCTTTCTTT	CASSPPSSGNTEAFF
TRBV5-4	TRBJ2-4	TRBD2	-	TGTGCCAGCAGCCCCACCTTAGCGGGAGGCGGTGGCAAAAACATTCAGTACTTC	CASSPTLAGGGGKNIQYF
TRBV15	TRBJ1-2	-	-	TGTGCCACCAGCAGAGCCTCAGGGTCTAGCTATGGCTACACCTTC	CATSRASGSSYGYTF
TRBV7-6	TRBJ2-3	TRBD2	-	TGTGCCAGCAGCTTAGGAGCGGGGGGCTATTCAGATACGCAGTATTTT	CASSLGAGGYSDTQYF
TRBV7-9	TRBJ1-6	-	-	TGTGCCAGCACCTCCGGGCGGGGGCTGGAAAAGTCACCCCTCCACTTT	CASTSGRGLEKSPLHF
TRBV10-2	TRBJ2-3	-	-	TGCGCCAGCAGTGAGTCGACGGGGGCCTGGGATACGCAGTATTTT	CASSESTGAWDTQYF
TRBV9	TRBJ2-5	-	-	TGTGCCAGCAGCCAAGCGTTGGGTTTTGAGACCCAGTACTTC	CASSQALGFETQYF
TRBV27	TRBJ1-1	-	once	TGTGCCAGCAGTGCGACAGGCCGGGCTGAAGCTTTCTTT	CASSATGRAEAFF
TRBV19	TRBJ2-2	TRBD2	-	TGTGCCAGTAGTATACTAGCGGGTACCGGGGAGCTGTTTTTT	CASSILAGTGELFF
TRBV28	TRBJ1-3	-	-	TGTGCCAGCAGTTGGCATGGGGGGCGGAACACCATATATTTT	CASSWHGGRNTIYF
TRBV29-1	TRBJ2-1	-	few	TGCAGCGTTGAAGATTTCGGGTATGAGCAGTTCTTC	CSVEDFGYEQFF
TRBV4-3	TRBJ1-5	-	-	TGCGCCAGCAGCCAAGATCGGGGGGGTCATCAGCCCCAGCATTTT	CASSQDRGGHQPQHF
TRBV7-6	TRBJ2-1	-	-	TGTGCCAGCAGCTTAATGGGAAATGAGCAGTTCTTC	CASSLMGNEQFF
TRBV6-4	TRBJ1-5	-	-	TGTGCCAGCAGTGAGGCCGGTGGTAATCAGCCCCAGCATTTT	CASSEAGGNQPQHF
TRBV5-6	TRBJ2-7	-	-	TGTGCCAGCAGCTTGAATTACGAGCAGTACTTC	CASSLNYEQYF
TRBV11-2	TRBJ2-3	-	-	TGTGCCAGCATTACCGGCCGCACAGATACGCAGTATTTT	CASITGRTDTQYF
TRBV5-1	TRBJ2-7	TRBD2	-	TGCGCCAGCAGCTTGTGGCGGGGGGCCTCCTACGAGCAGTACTTC	CASSLWRGASYEQYF
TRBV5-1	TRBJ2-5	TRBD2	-	TGCGCCAGCAGCTGGACTAGCGGGGGAGAGACCCAGTACTTC	CASSWTSGGETQYF
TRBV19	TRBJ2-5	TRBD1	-	TGTGCCAGTAGTACGCCTACCGGGACAGGGCAAGAGACCCAGTACTTC	CASSTPTGTGQETQYF
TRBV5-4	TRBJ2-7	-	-	TGTGCCAGCAGCTTTGTTGACTCCTACGAGCAGTACTTC	CASSFVDSYEQYF
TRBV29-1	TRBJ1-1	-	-	TGCAGCACCCTCAGCGGAGCTGAAGCTTTCTTT	CSTLSGAEAFF
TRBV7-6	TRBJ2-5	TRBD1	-	TGTGCCAGCAGCATTACAGGGGGAGAGACCCAGTACTTC	CASSITGGETQYF
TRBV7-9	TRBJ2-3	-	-	TGTGCCAGCAGCCCCCTCCGAGGGGGGGCCGGCACAGATACGCAGTATTTT	CASSPLRGGAGTDTQYF
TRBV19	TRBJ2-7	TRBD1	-	TGTGCCAGTAGTATCTCTTCCCGACAGGGCCACGAGCAGTACTTC	CASSISSRQGHEQYF
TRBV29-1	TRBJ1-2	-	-	TGCAGCGTCAATACAGGGTCCTATGGCTACACCTTC	CSVNTGSYGYTF
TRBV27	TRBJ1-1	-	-	TGTGCCAGCAGTTCTGGGACACCGAACACTGAAGCTTTCTTT	CASSSGTPNTEAFF
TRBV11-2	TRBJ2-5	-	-	TGTGCCAGCAGCTTTTTTGGGTCATTCGGAGGGGAAGAGACCCAGTACTTC	CASSFFGSFGGEETQYF
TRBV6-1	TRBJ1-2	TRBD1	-	TGTGCCAGCAGTGACCTCAGGGGGCTAGGGGGCTACACCTTC	CASSDLRGLGGYTF
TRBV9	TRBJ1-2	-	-	TGTGCCAGCAGCGTAGCCCCAGTTAACTATGGCTACACCTTC	CASSVAPVNYGYTF